This T cell receptor beta chain was documented in a study of T-cell reconstitution after alpha-beta-depleted transplantation in children. A library of TCRbeta sequences, prepared with unique molecular identifiers, was generated. Each CDR3 protein is one row after TCRdb ran MiXCR on the PCR reads. The sample has under 300,000 distinct CDR3 sequences, 9.7% seen once. This clonotype came up many times. CDR3 length: 15 amino acids. The germline V gene encodes CDR1 SGHRS and CDR2 YFSETQ. Between the trimmed V and J ends, which lost 5 bases and 2 bases, there was a span of 14 bases. The clonotype was recovered from a human donor who donated a stem cell graft to a child with SCID. Sequences were derived from PBMCs from the stem cell graft donor, sampled from the stem cell graft. The chain employs TRBV5-1 and TRBJ1-3; D might be TRBD1 (6 bases). CDR3 sequence: CASRPGASTGNTIYF. CDR3 nucleotide sequence: TGCGCCAGCAGGCCGGGGGCGAGCACTGGAAACACCATATATTTT.